The present TCR beta chain was sequenced within a study of blood T cell repertoires in COVID-19. In the source study's methods: Researchers report that nucleated cell counts were estimated from reference gene primer amplification. The protocol was immunoSEQ multiplex PCR, while the TCRdb copy is restricted to in-frame clones and leaves out a portion. V and J calls and clone size are those listed in that table; D and trimming were worked out from the DNA. The sample lists hundreds of thousands of clones, 75% to 90% seen once, with more than 4% in the top ten. Individuals drawn from some 25 US areas were roughly 18 to 95 years old. Self-reported history from a screening survey and questionnaire set each donor's cohort. Shortly before study entry, within 2 weeks, exposed participants had met a COVID-19 case. The sequence was obtained from a woman aged 30 to 39 who had been exposed to COVID-19. Sequencing input: PBMCs or T cells enriched from blood (not recorded which).

DNA for the CDR3: TGTGCCAGCACCCCGAGGGGACTAGTGAGTTTCGGGGAGCTGTTTTTT. Translating gives CASTPRGLVSFGELFF. V is TRBV7-2 and J is TRBJ2-2, with 8 bases aligning to TRBD2. The CDR3 consists of 16 residues. Germline V lookup: CDR1 SGHTA, CDR2 FQGNSA. V shed 7 bases, J shed 7 bases, and the junction held 14 bases outside the gene matches. Combining the CDR3 with reference TRBV7-2 and TRBJ2-2 gives the whole variable domain GAGVSQSPSNKVTEKGKDVELRCDPISGHTALYWYRQSLGQGLEFLIYFQGNSAPDKSGLPSDRFSAERTGGSVSTLTIQRTQQEDSAVYLCASTPRGLVSFGELFFGEGSRLTVL.